This TCR beta chain was sequenced for a study of blood T cell repertoires in COVID-19. Only one count was recorded for this clone. TCRdb's copy holds only in-frame clones and misses some; the assay was immunoSEQ multiplex PCR. Of about 130,000 clones in the sample, around 86% were seen once. The sample consisted of peripheral blood. The receptor's source is a man aged 80 or over with active or convalescent COVID-19.

The CDR3 DNA reads TGTGCCAGCAGACGGGACAGGGGGCGCTTTGAGACCCAGTACTTC. As protein: CASRRDRGRFETQYF. The chain carries TRBV6-5 and TRBJ2-5, with 12 bases aligning to TRBD1. V gave up 6 bases and J gave up 5 bases; unmatched junction bases: 7. CDR3 length equals 15 residues. Germline assignment: CDR1 MNHEY and CDR2 SVGAGI.